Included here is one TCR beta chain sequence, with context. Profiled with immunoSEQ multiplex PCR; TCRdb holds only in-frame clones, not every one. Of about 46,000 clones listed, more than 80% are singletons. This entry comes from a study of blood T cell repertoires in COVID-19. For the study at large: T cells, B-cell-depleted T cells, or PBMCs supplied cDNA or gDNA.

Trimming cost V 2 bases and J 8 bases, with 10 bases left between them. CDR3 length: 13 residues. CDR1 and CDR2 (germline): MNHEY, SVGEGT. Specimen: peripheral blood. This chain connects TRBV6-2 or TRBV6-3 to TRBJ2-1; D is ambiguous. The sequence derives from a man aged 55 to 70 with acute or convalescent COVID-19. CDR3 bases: TGTGCCAGCAGTTACCTAGTTATTCATGAGCAGTTCTTC. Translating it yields CASSYLVIHEQFF.